This T cell receptor (beta chain) stems from a study of T cells after yellow fever vaccination. General observations from the study: Boosting was followed by the reappearance of most primary-vaccination clones (roughly 96% CD4, about 89% CD8). There was a small share of clonotypes that showed up in both the CD4 and CD8 compartments. The study found a weaker secondary response that peaked faster, day 5 versus 15.

CDR1 and CDR2 from the germline V gene are LGHNA and YNFKEQ. CDR3 size: 14 residues. V gave up 1 base and J gave up 2 bases, with 9 bases separating them. At least ten counts were recorded for this clonotype. Its specificity is unknown. The study made its TCR cDNA through 5'RACE template switching. That step introduced a universal primer site along with UMIs. TCRdb fed the 5' RACE reads into MiXCR, producing one record per CDR3 protein. Of 250,000 to 350,000 distinct CDR3 sequences listed, around 4.3% are singletons. The sequencing used PBMCs, collected 15 days after the yellow fever booster vaccination. This TCR was recovered from a man aged 18 to 29 who received the YFV17D yellow fever vaccine. V usage is TRBV4-2 and J usage is TRBJ2-7, with D perhaps being TRBD1 or TRBD2 (5 bases each). CDR3 bases: TGTGCCAGCAGCCAAGCCGGGGCAGCCTACGAGCAGTACTTC. This gives the protein CASSQAGAAYEQYF.